This TCR beta chain was captured by sequencing in a study of human T cells and chemical hapten exposure. For the study at large: Patients, largely female, had alopecia areata, totalis or universalis. Study findings and constraints: In the PT1 data, expanded TCR counts showed a positive correlation with patch test score.

Of note for this clonotype: The antigen remains undetermined.

The V end lost 0 bases, the J end lost 7 bases, and 14 bases lay between the germline ends. Germline V gives CDR1 SGHRS, CDR2 YFSETQ. The CDR3 is made up of 14 amino acids. Using its own MiXCR run on the RACE reads, TCRdb lists one record per CDR3 protein. The sample shows some 190,000 distinct CDR3 sequences, approximately 20% of them seen only once. Noted time point: patch test 1, 2 weeks after DPC sensitization. Treatment of the sample: therapeutic diphenylcyclopropenone sensitization with weekly scalp DPC. Phlebotomy was performed prior to application of every patch test. The material sequenced was whole blood, taken in connection with sensitization to the hapten diphenylcyclopropenone (DPC). The TCR was taken from a woman aged 50 to 65 with alopecia areata. Some clones in this sample may be carry-over from other donors' samples. This chain connects TRBV5-1 to TRBJ2-7; tentative D call: TRBD2 (6 bases). CDR3 sequence (DNA): TGCGCCAGCAGCTTGGATCCAGGCCTAGCGGAGCAGTACTTC. It encodes CASSLDPGLAEQYF.